What follows are 26 T cell receptor delta chains derived from one specimen sequenced in a study of delta chain sequences of gamma delta T cells (TCRdb year 2017). Library generation was performed with 5' RACE. TCRdb lists the instrument as Illumina MiSeq. TCRdb processed the public reads again with the CATT caller, after which rows with matching DNA were combined. Across this sample there are over 2,000 delta-chain clones, with 25% to 35% seen only once. The top ten constitute about 16% of the sample. The sequenced sample consisted of either unsorted cells or a sorted T cell fraction (not recorded which). These receptors came from a human donor in good health.

A remark on this clone: A much larger clonotype is one base distant, so this may be a read error. The chain combines TRDV2 with TRDJ1; 7 bases match TRDD3. This CDR3 comprises 15 residues. Germline assignment: CDR1 GEAIGNYY and CDR2 EKD. The CDR3 spells CARDVLGANTDKLIF. The CDR3 nucleotides read TGTGCCCGTGACGTCCTGGGGGCCAACACCGATAAACTCATCTTT.

This clone rates as medium-sized. This sequence joins TRDV2 and TRDJ3, with D hard to call. The CDR3 is 18 residues long. Trimming took 0 bases from V and 0 from J, leaving 11 bases between them. Germline CDR1 is GEAIGNYY and CDR2 is EKD. The CDR3 bases are TGTGCCTGTGACACCGGCGATGCGATCTCCTGGGACACCCGACAGATGTTTTTC. This translates into CACDTGDAISWDTRQMFF.

This clone was counted between two and nine times. No V gene was called, though TRDJ1 was called as the J gene; the table calls TRDD3, which could not be checked here. CDR3 length equals 21 residues. CDR3 sequence reads: CATLMSWGGTGGYWRTDKLIF. The DNA of the CDR3 is TGCGCTACTCTTATGTCTTGGGGGGGTACTGGGGGATACTGGCGCACCGATAAACTCATCTTT.

Regarding this clone: The same CDR3 also results from other DNA sequences found in this sample. V gene TRDV2 combines with J gene TRDJ3, with 13 bases fitting TRDD3. The CDR3 loop spans 19 amino acids. V dropped 3 bases and J dropped 8; count of bases not matched to a gene: 12. Looked up from germline, CDR1 is GEAIGNYY and CDR2 is EKD. For the CDR3, the DNA is TGTGCCTGTGACGATGTACTGGGGGATACGCATAAGTACACCCGACAGATGTTTTTC. Translation gives CACDDVLGDTHKYTRQMFF.

This clone showed up just a few times. The chain carries TRDV2 and TRDJ1; 7 bases match TRDD3. V shed 3 bases, J shed 1 base, and the junction held 16 bases outside the gene matches. CDR1 GEAIGNYY and CDR2 EKD come from the germline V gene. The CDR3 length is 18 residues. CDR3 in amino acids: CACDPVVGETRSTDKLIF. The CDR3 DNA follows: TGTGCCTGTGACCCCGTGGTGGGGGAAACGCGGAGCACCGATAAACTCATCTTT.

This clone qualifies as medium-sized. V is TRDV2 and J is TRDJ1; 9 bases agree with TRDD3. With V trimmed by 3 bases and J by 0 bases, 4 bases remained unmatched. Germline V gene sequence: CDR1 GEAIGNYY, CDR2 EKD. The length of the CDR3 is 15 residues. The CDR3 nucleotides read TGTGCCTGTGACCCACTGGGGGACAACACCGATAAACTCATCTTT. Encoded protein: CACDPLGDNTDKLIF.

A word on this clone: With a far larger clone one base away, a read error is the likely cause. J is TRDJ1 and V is TRDV2; 8 positions match TRDD3. CDR3 length equals 19 residues. The germline V gene encodes CDR1 GEAIGNYY and CDR2 EKD. The DNA for the CDR3 is TGTGCCTGTGACATGGTTTATGGTACTGGGGGCCATTTTGCCGATAAATTCATCTTT. Translation: CACDMVYGTGGHFADKFIF.

This clone is categorized as medium-sized (0.01 to 0.1%). The CDR3 loop is CACDTVGGEHTDKLIF. The DNA for the CDR3 is TGTGCCTGTGACACGGTTGGGGGAGAACACACCGATAAACTCATCTTT. This rearrangement joins TRDV2 to TRDJ1, with TRDD3 identical over 7 bases. Germline CDR1 reads GEAIGNYY; CDR2 reads EKD. The V gene end was trimmed by 1 base and the J gene end by 0 bases; junction bases not matched to a gene: 7. CDR3 size: 16 residues.

V gene TRDV2 combines with J gene TRDJ1, with 10 bases lining up with TRDD3. V lost 3 bases to trimming and J lost 0 bases; unmatched junction nucleotides: 18. This CDR3 comprises 20 residues. From germline, CDR1 is GEAIGNYY and CDR2 EKD. This chain's CDR3 is CACDSAGGDTNPYYTDKLIF. CDR3 DNA sequence: TGTGCCTGTGACTCGGCTGGGGGGGATACGAATCCATACTACACCGATAAACTCATCTTT.

Concerning this clone itself: Given a much more abundant clone one base away, this may be a read error. This chain joins TRDV2 and TRDJ1; TRDD3 matches at 9 bases. CDR3 length: 19 residues. Germline V lookup: CDR1 GEAIGNYY, CDR2 EKD. In DNA form, the CDR3 reads TGTGCCTGTGACCCTTTGCAGAACTGGGGGAGGCCACTTACCGATAAAGTCATCTTT. Protein sequence: CACDPLQNWGRPLTDKVIF.

The chain employs TRDV2 and TRDJ1; the D gene is possibly TRDD3 (6 bases). The CDR3 spans 18 residues. CDR1 GEAIGNYY and CDR2 EKD come from the germline V gene. V shed 3 bases and J shed 0 bases, with 22 bases lying between them. The CDR3 DNA follows: TGTGCCTGTGACCCCCTTGGGGGGCTACCCGAGTACACCGATAAACTCATCTTT. This translates into CACDPLGGLPEYTDKLIF.

This clone is termed medium-sized (0.01 to 0.1%). The chain couples TRDV2 to TRDJ1; D is possibly TRDD3 (5 bases). Germline CDR1 GEAIGNYY, CDR2 EKD. Trimming took 0 bases from V and 1 from J, leaving 8 bases between them. CDR3 length: 14 amino acids. Here the CDR3 reads CACDTWGGTDKLIF. The CDR3 coding sequence is TGTGCCTGTGACACCTGGGGAGGCACCGATAAACTCATCTTT.

This clone is medium-sized by share. The rearrangement links TRDV2 to TRDJ3, with TRDD3 identical over 8 bases. CDR3 length: 22 residues. From germline, CDR1 is GEAIGNYY and CDR2 EKD. The trim removed 0 bases at V and 0 bases at J, leaving 15 bases unmatched. The CDR3 is CACDTGGTGGTTRSWDTRQMFF. In DNA form, the CDR3 reads TGTGCCTGTGACACCGGAGGGACTGGGGGCACCACCCGCTCCTGGGACACCCGACAGATGTTTTTC.

Concerning this clone itself: A much larger clonotype is one base distant, so this may be a read error. The gene calls are TRDV2 and TRDJ1; D gene uncertain. The CDR3 has 14 amino acids. Germline V gene data show CDR1 as GEAIGNYY and CDR2 as EKD. Deletions cut 0 bases from V and 2 bases from J, with 9 bases between. For the CDR3, the DNA is TGTGCCTGTGACACCGCGGGTGGGACCGATAAACTCATCTTT. This encodes CACDTAGGTDKLIF.

The chain couples TRDV1 to TRDJ1, with TRDD3 identical over 7 bases. With V trimmed by 2 bases and J by 0 bases, 33 bases remained unmatched. Germline lookup yields CDR1 TSWWSYY and CDR2 QGS. CDR3 length equals 25 residues. CDR3 in amino acids: CALGEGIEILGLGTQARVYTDKLIF. In DNA form, the CDR3 reads TGTGCTCTTGGGGAAGGAATTGAAATTCTTGGACTGGGGACCCAAGCTAGGGTGTACACCGATAAACTCATCTTT.

This clone is medium-sized in the sample. The rearrangement uses TRDV2 and TRDJ1; 13 bases align to TRDD3. The CDR3 contains 17 residues. Germline-derived CDR1 and CDR2 are GEAIGNYY and EKD. Trimming at V came to 0 bases and at J to 5 bases, leaving 8 bases not matched to a gene. The CDR3 coding sequence is TGTGCCTGTGACACCATTGGTACTGGGGGATACGCTGATAAACTCATCTTT. Its protein product is CACDTIGTGGYADKLIF.

About this clone itself: A read error may explain this, as a much larger clone is one base away. This rearrangement joins TRDV2 to TRDJ1; weak D call: TRDD3 (5 bases). The CDR3 is made up of 15 amino acids. CDR1 and CDR2 (germline): GEAIGNYY, EKD. The V gene lost 0 bases and the J gene lost 0 bases, with 10 bases spanning the gap. The CDR3 nucleotides read TGTGCCTGTGACACCGTAGGGGAGCACACCGATAAACTCATCTTT. It codes for CACDTVGEHTDKLIF.

Turning to this clone: A far larger clone is one nucleotide away, so this likely arose from a read error. The chain combines TRDV2 with TRDJ1; D is unclear. There are 18 residues in the CDR3. Looked up from germline, CDR1 is GEAIGNYY and CDR2 is EKD. CDR3: CARDTLKIEGRRSDKLIF. The CDR3 bases are TGTGCCCGTGACACTTTGAAGATAGAAGGCCGTAGGTCCGATAAACTCATCTTT.

The rearrangement links TRDV2 to TRDJ1; TRDD3 agrees at 9 bases. Germline loops: CDR1 GEAIGNYY, CDR2 EKD. The CDR3 runs 17 residues. V lost 3 bases and J lost 1; bases outside the gene matches: 11. The chain's CDR3 is CACDPLLGDFGTDKLIF. Here the CDR3 DNA reads TGTGCCTGTGACCCTCTCCTGGGGGATTTCGGCACCGATAAACTCATCTTT.

Judged by abundance, this clone is large. V gene TRDV2 combines with J gene TRDJ1; 8 bases fit TRDD3. Germline loops: CDR1 GEAIGNYY, CDR2 EKD. This CDR3 is built from 21 residues. The V and J ends lost 6 bases and 4 bases, in that order; junction bases with no gene match: 30. CDR3: CACQILGAVDPAEKTVDKLIF. CDR3 DNA: TGTGCCTGTCAGATACTGGGGGCAGTCGACCCCGCGGAGAAGACTGTCGATAAACTCATCTTT.

This clone was counted a few times. The CDR3 region has the DNA TGCTCTGGTGTCTTGGGGGGGATAAGCCAGTACACCGATAAACTCATCTTT. Translating gives CSGVLGGISQYTDKLIF. No call was made for the V gene; the J gene is TRDJ1; no check of the table's D call, TRDD3, against the DNA was made. CDR3 length: 17 residues.

By proportion, this clone is medium-sized. J is TRDJ1 and V is TRDV2, with D possibly being TRDD2 (5 bases). The CDR3 extends over 19 amino acids. Germline V CDR1 and CDR2: GEAIGNYY, EKD. The germline V and J ends were trimmed by 3 bases and 0 bases, with 25 bases remaining between them. DNA of the CDR3: TGTGCCTGTGACCCTACCGGAGGAGGGGCTCCCACGTACACCGATAAACTCATCTTT. This codes for CACDPTGGGAPTYTDKLIF.

This clone is judged medium-sized. The chain combines TRDV2 with TRDJ3; 9 bases line up with TRDD3. CDR1 GEAIGNYY and CDR2 EKD come from the germline V gene. There are 22 residues in the CDR3. V was clipped by 1 base and J by 0 bases; unmatched bases: 15. In DNA, the CDR3 is TGTGCCTGTGACACTGACACGTCCTGGGGGATGCAAAGCTCCTGGGACACCCGACAGATGTTTTTC. It is translated as CACDTDTSWGMQSSWDTRQMFF.

The chain links TRDV2 to TRDJ1; a possible D gene is TRDD3 (6 bases). Between the trimmed V and J ends, which lost 1 base and 2 bases, there was a span of 19 bases. In germline, CDR1 is GEAIGNYY, CDR2 EKD. This CDR3 has 17 amino acids. CDR3 nucleotide sequence: TGTGCCTGTGACACATTAGGGGGGACGGGGAAGACCGATAAACTCATCTTT. It codes for CACDTLGGTGKTDKLIF.

This clone is judged large. The gene calls are TRDV2 and TRDJ1; 13 nucleotides line up with TRDD3. The V gene's germline CDR1 is GEAIGNYY and CDR2 EKD. Germline trimming cut 4 bases from V and 2 bases from J; bases unmatched to any gene: 6. The CDR3 is 16 amino acids. The CDR3 nucleotides read TGTGCCTGTGAACAACTGGGGGATACGAAAACCGATAAACTCATCTTT. This encodes CACEQLGDTKTDKLIF.

Details on this clone: TCRdb's entry gives the protein of a much larger clone, which mismatches this DNA's translation at residue 10, likely from a read error; the protein reported here is translated from the DNA. The genes are TRDV2 and TRDJ1, with a possible D match to TRDD3 (6 bases). Germline V gene lookup returns CDR1 GEAIGNYY and CDR2 EKD. The CDR3 has 15 residues. V was pared by 5 bases and J by 3 bases, with 18 bases between. DNA for the CDR3: TGTGCCTGTGTCCCTCTTGGGGGGTACGCCGATAAACTCATCTTT. Amino acids: CACVPLGGYADKLIF.